Listed here are 24 T cell receptor beta chains from one sample, sequenced in a study of blood T cell repertoires in COVID-19. Generated by immunoSEQ multiplex PCR, the TCRdb table keeps only in-frame clones and is missing some. Here the sample spans fewer than 700,000 clones, 85% to 90% being singletons. Sequencing was performed on peripheral blood. All receptors derive from a woman in her forties or fifties with COVID-19, enrolled during active disease.

The chain carries TRBV5-1 and TRBJ1-2; D unclear. V was trimmed by 4 bases and J by 2 bases, leaving 12 bases between them. This CDR3 is built from 14 residues. CDR1 is SGHRS and CDR2 is YFSETQ in the germline V gene. The CDR3 bases are TGCGCCAGCAGCCCCGCTGGCCGCAACTATGGCTACACCTTC. Amino acid sequence: CASSPAGRNYGYTF.

CDR3 protein: CASSQDHIRDSRKNTEAFF. DNA for the CDR3: TGCGCCAGCAGCCAAGATCATATTCGGGACTCCCGAAAGAACACTGAAGCTTTCTTT. The chain has TRBV4-1 and TRBJ1-1; D might be TRBD1 (5 bases). The CDR3 is made up of 19 amino acids. CDR1 is MGHRA, CDR2 YSYEKL, per germline. With 0 bases removed from V and 1 base from J, the gap between germline ends came to 21 bases.

This chain uses TRBV30 with TRBJ2-5; the match to TRBD2 covers 12 bases. CDR1 is GTSNPN and CDR2 is SVGIG in the germline V gene (reference sequence). This CDR3 comprises 15 residues. Trimming cost V 2 bases and J 2 bases; bases outside gene matches: 3. The CDR3 DNA reads TGTGCCTGGAGTCTAGCGGGGGGGAATCAAGAGACCCAGTACTTC. It codes for CAWSLAGGNQETQYF.

This rearrangement joins TRBV4-1 to TRBJ1-3; D unresolved. CDR1 MGHRA and CDR2 YSYEKL come from the germline V gene. The CDR3 extends over 16 amino acids. Trimming removed 3 bases from V and 4 bases from J, with 16 bases in between. The CDR3 here is CASSQPPEGRGNTIYF. The CDR3 bases are TGCGCCAGCAGCCAGCCTCCTGAGGGCAGAGGAAACACCATATATTTT.

The chain combines TRBV28 with TRBJ1-5, with no clear D. V was shortened by 3 bases and J by 2 bases, with 8 bases between the two germline ends. In germline, CDR1 is MDHEN, CDR2 SYDVKM. The CDR3 totals 14 residues. The CDR3: CASSFRLGNQPQHF. DNA of the CDR3: TGTGCCAGCAGTTTCAGGCTGGGCAATCAGCCCCAGCATTTT.

The chain combines TRBV5-5 with TRBJ1-1; 7 bases align to TRBD1. Germline CDR1 SGHKS, CDR2 YYEKEE (reference sequence). This CDR3 is 14 amino acids long. The V gene end was trimmed by 0 bases and the J gene end by 2 bases; junction bases not matched to a gene: 1. The CDR3 DNA reads as TGTGCCAGCAGCTTGGACAGGGGAAACACTGAAGCTTTCTTT. Its protein product is CASSLDRGNTEAFF.

This chain uses TRBV10-3 with TRBJ2-7, with D unresolved. There are 13 residues in the CDR3. The germline gives CDR1 ENHRY, CDR2 SYGVKD. The V end was cut by 3 bases, the J end by 0 bases, with 6 bases between. CDR3 amino acids: CAISEESSYEQYF. The DNA of the CDR3 is TGTGCCATCAGTGAAGAGAGCTCCTACGAGCAGTACTTC.

This sequence joins TRBV10-3 and TRBJ2-7; TRBD1 matches at 9 bases. The V segment lost 4 bases and the J segment 4 bases; nucleotides outside the gene matches: 11. Germline CDR1 ENHRY, CDR2 SYGVKD. This CDR3 has 16 amino acids. In nucleotides, the CDR3 is TGTGCCATCAGTGTACAGGGGGCTCTACTTCCATACGAGCAGTACTTC. Amino acid sequence: CAISVQGALLPYEQYF.

V and J are TRBV5-6 and TRBJ1-6, with a tentative D call TRBD1 (5 bases). The V gene lost 4 bases and the J gene lost 4 bases, with 12 bases spanning the gap. This CDR3 has 15 residues. From germline, CDR1 is SGHDT and CDR2 YYEEEE. CDR3 sequence: CASSADPGYNSPLHF. The CDR3 nucleotides are TGTGCCAGCAGCGCGGATCCAGGGTATAATTCACCCCTCCACTTT.

The chain has TRBV19 and TRBJ2-3; 11 bases line up with TRBD2. Trimming removed 5 bases from V and 5 bases from J; junction bases left unmatched: 9. The CDR3 runs to 16 residues. Germline V gene data show CDR1 as LNHDA and CDR2 as SQIVND (reference sequence). The CDR3 DNA reads TGTGCCAGTAGTTTGGTAGCGGGGGGGAGCTTAGATACGCAGTATTTT. Amino acids: CASSLVAGGSLDTQYF.

The rearrangement links TRBV25-1 to TRBJ2-7; 7 bases line up with TRBD1. J was trimmed by 3 bases and V by 2 bases; bases with no gene match: 10. Germline V gene sequence: CDR1 MGHDK, CDR2 SYGVNS. The CDR3 totals 16 residues. The CDR3 sequence is CASSEAEDTGVYEQYF. CDR3 DNA sequence: TGTGCCAGCAGTGAAGCGGAGGACACAGGGGTCTACGAGCAGTACTTC.

Regarding this clone: The sample holds other DNA sequences that translate to the same CDR3. The CDR3: CASSFRNEQFF. CDR3 nucleotide sequence: TGTGCCAGCAGTTTTAGAAATGAGCAGTTCTTC. The chain links TRBV12-3 or TRBV12-4 to TRBJ2-1; D is unclear. Trimming took 3 bases from V and 7 from J, leaving 4 bases between them. CDR3 length: 11 residues.

V and J are TRBV28 and TRBJ2-7; tentative D call: TRBD2 (5 bases). V lost 5 bases, J lost 5 bases, and 19 bases lay in between. This CDR3 region has 15 residues. Germline assignment: CDR1 MDHEN and CDR2 SYDVKM. DNA of the CDR3: TGTGCCAGCAGTCTCGGGTTCGGAGGAGAGGACGAGCAGTACTTC. Its translation is CASSLGFGGEDEQYF.

The rearrangement links TRBV19 to TRBJ1-5; D gene ambiguous. CDR3 length: 13 amino acids. CDR1 and CDR2 (germline): LNHDA, SQIVND (reference sequence). The V end was cut by 3 bases, the J end by 8 bases, with 11 bases between. Here the CDR3 DNA reads TGTGCCAGTAGTATGCGGTGGAGAGAGCCCCAGCATTTT. Amino acid sequence: CASSMRWREPQHF.

The chain recombines TRBV19 with TRBJ1-2, with TRBD1 matching 8 bases. The V gene end was trimmed by 9 bases and the J gene end by 6 bases; junction bases not matched to a gene: 6. CDR1 is LNHDA and CDR2 is SQIVND in the germline V gene (reference sequence). The CDR3 is made up of 12 amino acids. This CDR3 reads CASYGDRHGYTF. CDR3 DNA sequence: TGTGCCAGCTACGGGGACAGGCATGGCTACACCTTC.

The chain carries TRBV4-2 and TRBJ2-7; 8 positions match TRBD2. The CDR3 sequence is 16 residues long. Trimming at V came to 0 bases and at J to 0 bases, leaving 4 bases not matched to a gene. Germline lookup yields CDR1 LGHNA and CDR2 YNFKEQ. CDR3 DNA: TGTGCCAGCAGCCAAGATTACGGGGGGGACTCCTACGAGCAGTACTTC. Translated: CASSQDYGGDSYEQYF.

The gene calls are TRBV9 and TRBJ2-3; D is perhaps TRBD2 (7 bases). This CDR3 spans 14 amino acids. V gave up 3 bases and J gave up 5 bases, with 13 bases separating them. Germline CDR1 and CDR2: SGDLS and YYNGEE. The CDR3 spells CASSGGGRGDTQYF. CDR3 bases: TGTGCCAGCAGCGGGGGGGGGCGGGGAGATACGCAGTATTTT. The whole variable domain, remainder taken from reference TRBV9 and TRBJ2-3, is DSGVTQTPKHLITATGQRVTLRCSPRSGDLSVYWYQQSLDQGLQFLIQYYNGEERAKGNILERFSAQQFPDLHSELNLSSLELGDSALYFCASSGGGRGDTQYFGPGTRLTVL.

The V gene is TRBV5-1, the J gene TRBJ1-2, with 7 bases lining up with TRBD1. The V segment lost 2 bases and the J segment 2 bases; nucleotides outside the gene matches: 6. The germline V gene encodes CDR1 SGHRS and CDR2 YFSETQ. This CDR3 comprises 15 residues. The DNA for the CDR3 is TGCGCCAGCAGCTTAGAGGGGGCGGCAAACTATGGCTACACCTTC. Protein: CASSLEGAANYGYTF.

The chain combines TRBV6-6 with TRBJ1-3; D call uncertain. This CDR3 is 15 amino acids long. Germline lookup yields CDR1 MNHNY and CDR2 SVGAGI (reference sequence). Trimming removed 8 bases from V and 4 bases from J, with 18 bases in between. DNA for the CDR3: TGTGCCAGCGCGGGCCAGGAAGCTTCGGGAAACACCATATATTTT. It is translated as CASAGQEASGNTIYF.

V usage is TRBV6-5 and J usage is TRBJ2-2; D not resolved. The length of the CDR3 is 13 residues. V was trimmed by 5 bases and J by 4 bases, leaving 8 bases between them. Germline CDR1 reads MNHEY; CDR2 reads SVGAGI. CDR3 sequence: CASSPEITGELFF. The CDR3 DNA reads TGTGCCAGCAGTCCCGAGATCACCGGGGAGCTGTTTTTT.

The chain couples TRBV10-1 to TRBJ1-1, with TRBD1 matching over 7 bases. The germline gives CDR1 WNHNN, CDR2 SYGVQD (reference sequence). This CDR3 has 13 residues. The J segment lost 3 bases and the V segment lost 6 bases, leaving 4 bases of the junction unmatched. The CDR3 coding sequence is TGCGCCAGCAGGACAGGGTTGGACACTGAAGCTTTCTTT. Translated, it gives CASRTGLDTEAFF.

This chain joins TRBV18 and TRBJ1-2, with TRBD1 identical over 7 bases. V gave up 8 bases and J gave up 2 bases; unmatched junction bases: 8. The CDR3 extends over 14 amino acids. Germline V gene data show CDR1 as KGHSH and CDR2 as LQKENI. The CDR3: CASTYSGQNYGYTF. CDR3 bases: TGTGCCAGCACCTACTCGGGACAGAACTATGGCTACACCTTC.

The count of this clone is one. The chain recombines TRBV28 with TRBJ1-3; the D gene is possibly TRBD1 (6 bases). Trimming left V 0 bases short and J 0 bases short, with 24 bases between. This CDR3 contains 21 residues. Germline lookup yields CDR1 MDHEN and CDR2 SYDVKM. DNA of the CDR3: TGTGCCAGCAGTTTATGCAGTTCCCGACAGGCCGGCAACCCCTCTGGAAACACCATATATTTT. It translates to CASSLCSSRQAGNPSGNTIYF.

This clone was found a few times. The V gene is TRBV3-1 (or the pseudogene TRBV3-2), the J gene TRBJ1-2, with D hard to call. V gave up 1 base and J gave up 0 bases, with 9 bases separating them. Germline CDR1 reads LGHDT; CDR2 reads YNNKEL (reference sequence). The CDR3 sequence is 15 residues long. CDR3: CASSQGTGANYGYTF. CDR3 coding DNA: TGTGCCAGCAGCCAAGGTACGGGAGCTAACTATGGCTACACCTTC.